One sample yielded the 7 T cell receptor beta chains listed below, sequenced in a study of T cell clonality in common variable immunodeficiency. TCRdb's table, derived via immunoSEQ multiplex PCR, lists solely in-frame clones and lacks some. Observed in the sample are about 39,000 clones, none of them singletons. The sequencing sample was made of peripheral blood mononuclear cells. The source is a person aged 18 to 69 in good health.

In this sample, this clone turned up many times. The CDR3 end falls 3 residues outside the read, so it is completed with the germline J gene. The J gene is TRBJ1-2, the V gene TRBV6-4; the D is unclear. V was trimmed by 3 bases and J by 7 bases, leaving 6 bases between them. The CDR3 covers 11 residues. Germline assignment: CDR1 MRHNA and CDR2 SNTAGT. CDR3 bases read: TGTGCCAGCAGTGATCGGGTTGGC. Its protein product is CASSDRVG. The entire CDR3 reads CASSDRVGYTF.

CDR3 amino acids: CASSLGEGARGNTIYF. The CDR3 DNA, read in part, is TGCGCCAGCAGCTTGGGTGAGGGGGCGCGAGGAAACACC. The chain has TRBV5-1 and TRBJ1-3; TRBD1 aligns across 7 bases. The DNA ends 3 residues before the CDR3 does, and the rest of the CDR3 is filled in from the germline J gene. CDR3 length equals 16 residues. Trimming cost V 0 bases and J 4 bases; bases outside gene matches: 7. CDR1 is SGHRS, CDR2 YFSETQ, per germline. The complete variable domain, with remaining parts taken from reference TRBV5-1 and TRBJ1-3, reads KAGVTQTPRYLIKTRGQQVTLSCSPISGHRSVSWYQQTPGQGLQFLFEYFSETQRNKGNFPGRFSGRQFSNSRSEMNVSTLELGDSALYLCASSLGEGARGNTIYFGEGSWLTVV.

This clone has at least ten counts. The chain's CDR3 is CASSLDRVNEQFF. The sequenced CDR3 bases are TGTGCCAGCAGCTTGGACAGGGTCAATGAG. The V and J genes are TRBV13 and TRBJ2-1, with 8 nucleotides matching TRBD1. The CDR3 end falls 3 residues outside the read, so it is completed with the germline J gene. Germline V gene data show CDR1 as PRHDT and CDR2 as FYEKMQ (reference sequence). The junction had 1 base not matched to a gene; V was cut back by 3 bases and J by 6 bases. The CDR3 length is 13 residues.

This clone appeared many times. The read falls 3 residues short of the CDR3 end, and the missing part is taken from the germline J gene. Additional DNA sequences in this sample encode the identical CDR3. The V gene is TRBV18, the J gene TRBJ1-3; 10 bases match TRBD1. Germline V gives CDR1 KGHSH, CDR2 LQKENI. J was trimmed by 4 bases and V by 6 bases; bases with no gene match: 3. CDR3 length: 14 residues. The CDR3 loop reads CASSRDRGGNTIYF. Incomplete CDR3 DNA: TGTGCCAGCTCGCGGGACAGGGGAGGAAACACC.

This clone was seen ten or more times. The sequenced fragment ends 3 residues before the CDR3 boundary, so the rest is inferred from the germline J gene. V usage is TRBV19 and J usage is TRBJ2-3; possibly TRBD2 for D (6 bases). V gave up 3 bases and J gave up 4 bases, with 20 bases separating them. The CDR3 has 17 residues. Germline values: CDR1 LNHDA, CDR2 SQIVND (reference sequence). The covered CDR3 bases are TGTGCCAGTAGTATCCTTGGAGCGGCGGGGATGGCAGATACG. Translating it yields CASSILGAAGMADT. The entire CDR3 protein is CASSILGAAGMADTQYF.

Comments on this clone: The read comes to an end 3 residues before the CDR3 does, leaving the germline J gene to fill in the end. The chain is built from TRBV18 and TRBJ1-2, with 9 bases aligning to TRBD1. Per germline, CDR1 KGHSH and CDR2 LQKENI. The CDR3 is made up of 14 amino acids. The CDR3 DNA, read in part, is TGTGCCAGCTCACCCACAGGGGGCTCCTACGAC. Amino acid sequence: CASSPTGGSYD. The full CDR3 protein reads CASSPTGGSYDYTF.

This clone occurred a few times. The read ends 3 residues before the CDR3 terminus; that terminus is restored from the germline J gene. The chain employs TRBV11-3 and TRBJ2-3, with 10 bases matching TRBD2. The V gene's germline CDR1 is SGHNT and CDR2 YENEEA. CDR3 length: 15 amino acids. V lost 5 bases, J lost 2 bases, and 4 bases stayed unmatched. This CDR3 reads CASSQRGGYTDTQYF. The CDR3 bases that were read are TGTGCCAGCAGCCAGCGGGGGGGTTACACAGATACG.